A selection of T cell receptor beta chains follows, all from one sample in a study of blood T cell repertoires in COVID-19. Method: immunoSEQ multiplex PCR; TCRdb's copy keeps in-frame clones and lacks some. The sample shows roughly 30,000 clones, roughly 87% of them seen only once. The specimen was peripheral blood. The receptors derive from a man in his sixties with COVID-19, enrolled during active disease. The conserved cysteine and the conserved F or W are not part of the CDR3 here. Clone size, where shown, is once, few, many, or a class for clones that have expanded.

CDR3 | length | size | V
ASSVGVGLRETQY | 13 | NA | TRBV9
ASSLRGGPGNTIY | 13 | NA | TRBV5-1
ASSGDRGNQPQH | 12 | NA | TRBV28
ASSSGTSSNEQF | 12 | NA | TRBV7-8
ASRTTGAPEKLF | 12 | NA | TRBV2
ASSPNRQGASGELF | 14 | NA | TRBV18
ASSPVGTFVGYT | 12 | NA | TRBV28
ASSRDTTDTQY | 11 | NA | TRBV28
ASSKRTGVRQPQH | 13 | NA | TRBV6-2/TRBV6-3
ASGGLAGGAETQY | 13 | NA | TRBV25-1
ASSEQGASTGELF | 13 | NA | TRBV2
ASSEDSYNEQF | 11 | NA | TRBV10-1
ASSQDLEGWNTEAF | 14 | NA | TRBV4-3
ASSYPWRQGTIGGSGPQH | 18 | NA | TRBV28
ASSLPSPGGPGTGELF | 16 | NA | TRBV28
ASSITGNTGELF | 12 | NA | TRBV9
ASSTTGGMNEQY | 12 | NA | TRBV7-9
ASSLGTTNEKLF | 12 | NA | TRBV18
ASSQAVFPYEQY | 12 | NA | TRBV4-1
ASSQAVNTEAF | 11 | NA | TRBV4-2
SVGQGVSYEQY | 11 | NA | TRBV29-1
SVMTSKAGELF | 11 | medium-sized | TRBV29-1
ASSSPGTKRNTQY | 13 | NA | TRBV6-5
ASSQVETRSDYNEQF | 15 | NA | TRBV4-2
ASSLVRLEVQY | 11 | NA | TRBV7-2
TSSPPDRNNQPQH | 13 | NA | TRBV1
ASSFPSGSTDTQY | 13 | NA | TRBV28
ASRRGQGRRQETQY | 14 | NA | TRBV5-1
ASSLDRGNTEAF | 12 | NA | TRBV11-3
ASSPGTTSLPLF | 12 | once | TRBV18
ASSLYRGMGRSSGNTIY | 17 | once | TRBV7-2
ASRSGTGVGYT | 11 | NA | TRBV28
ASIRTGGNEKLF | 12 | NA | TRBV19
ASSFGTGRARPGANVLT | 17 | NA | TRBV27
SASGSGSGGDEQF | 13 | once | TRBV20-1
ASKPPGGSYEQY | 12 | NA | TRBV19
SVSTETDAEAF | 11 | NA | TRBV29-1
ASSSTGLEQY | 10 | NA | TRBV12-3/TRBV12-4
ASSDPGRAADTQY | 13 | NA | TRBV2
ATSRAWTGLPHTEAF | 15 | NA | TRBV15
ASSDQGTLYGYT | 12 | NA | TRBV25-1
ASSLDDSGTIYEQY | 14 | NA | TRBV11-2
ASSLSSIYNEQF | 12 | NA | TRBV5-1
ASKNGQDYEQY | 11 | NA | TRBV28
ASSSLQLAGPLIIGETQY | 18 | NA | TRBV5-1
ASTDRFEQY | 9 | once | TRBV6-5
ASSRTSGRSDEQF | 13 | once | TRBV19